Shown below are 5 T cell receptor beta chains from a single sample sequenced in a study of T cell responses to AZD1222 COVID-19 vaccine. Data came from immunoSEQ multiplex PCR; TCRdb stores just in-frame clones and leaves some out. The table records around 73,000 clones, roughly 89% of them present only once. This specimen was peripheral blood, taken 28 days after the second AZD1222 dose. The source of these receptors is an adult who received the AZD1222 COVID-19 vaccine.

V is TRBV18 and J is TRBJ2-2; 11 bases map to TRBD2. The CDR3 has 15 amino acids. Germline CDR1 reads KGHSH; CDR2 reads LQKENI. V was clipped by 4 bases and J by 5 bases; unmatched bases: 3. The CDR3 sequence is CASSRRLAGTGELFF. CDR3 DNA sequence: TGTGCCAGCTCACGAAGACTAGCGGGAACCGGGGAGCTGTTTTTT.

The CDR3: CASSLYSSTNEKLFF. The CDR3 DNA reads TGTGCCAGCAGCCTTTACAGTTCAACTAATGAAAAACTGTTTTTT. The chain recombines TRBV7-9 with TRBJ1-4; no clear D. CDR1 is SEHNR, CDR2 FQNEAQ, per germline (reference sequence). The CDR3 is made up of 15 amino acids. Deletions cut 5 bases from V and 0 bases from J, with 10 bases between. The variable domain in full, with the rest retrieved from reference TRBV7-9 and TRBJ1-4, is DTGVSQNPRHKITKRGQNVTFRCDPISEHNRLYWYRQTLGQGPEFLTYFQNEAQLEKSRLLSDRFSAERPKGSFSTLEIQRTEQGDSAMYLCASSLYSSTNEKLFFGSGTQLSVL.

The chain has TRBV6-5 and TRBJ1-3; 9 bases line up with TRBD1. Trimming at V came to 8 bases and at J to 4 bases, leaving 6 bases not matched to a gene. The CDR3 extends over 14 amino acids. The germline V gene encodes CDR1 MNHEY and CDR2 SVGAGI. CDR3 amino acids: CASAGQGTGNTIYF. The CDR3 DNA reads as TGTGCCAGCGCGGGACAGGGTACGGGAAACACCATATATTTT.

The V gene is TRBV3-1 (or the pseudogene TRBV3-2), the J gene TRBJ2-3, with D possibly TRBD2 on 6 matching bases. V was shortened by 7 bases and J by 6 bases, with 20 bases between the two germline ends. The CDR3 consists of 15 residues. Germline V gives CDR1 LGHDT, CDR2 YNNKEL (reference sequence). CDR3 in amino acids: CASTIGGLTGDTQYF. CDR3 DNA sequence: TGTGCCAGCACAATCGGGGGATTGACTGGGGATACGCAGTATTTT.

This rearrangement joins TRBV10-2 to TRBJ2-2, with 12 bases lining up with TRBD2. The CDR3 has 14 residues. Trimming removed 8 bases from V and 5 bases from J; junction bases left unmatched: 3. Germline CDR1 reads WSHSY; CDR2 reads SAAADI. The CDR3: CASRGTSGTGELFF. For the CDR3, the DNA is TGCGCCAGCCGGGGGACTAGCGGGACCGGGGAGCTGTTTTTT.